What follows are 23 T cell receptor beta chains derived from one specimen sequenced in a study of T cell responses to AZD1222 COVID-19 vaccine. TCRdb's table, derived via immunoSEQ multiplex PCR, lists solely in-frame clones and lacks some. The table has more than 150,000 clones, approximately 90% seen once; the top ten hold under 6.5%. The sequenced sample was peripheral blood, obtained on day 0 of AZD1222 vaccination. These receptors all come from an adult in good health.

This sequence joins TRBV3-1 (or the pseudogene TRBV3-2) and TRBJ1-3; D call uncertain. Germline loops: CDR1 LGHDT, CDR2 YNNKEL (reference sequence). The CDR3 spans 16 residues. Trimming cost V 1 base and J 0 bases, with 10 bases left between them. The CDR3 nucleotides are TGTGCCAGCAGCCAAGGGAACGGAGCCTCTGGAAACACCATATATTTT. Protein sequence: CASSQGNGASGNTIYF.

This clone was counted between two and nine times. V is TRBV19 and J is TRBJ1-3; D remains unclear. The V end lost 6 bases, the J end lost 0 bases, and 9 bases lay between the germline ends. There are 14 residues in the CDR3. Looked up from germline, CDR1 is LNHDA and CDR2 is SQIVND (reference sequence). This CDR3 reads CASRRTRSGNTIYF. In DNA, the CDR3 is TGTGCCAGTAGGCGGACTCGCTCTGGAAACACCATATATTTT. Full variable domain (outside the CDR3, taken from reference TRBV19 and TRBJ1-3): DGGITQSPKYLFRKEGQNVTLSCEQNLNHDAMYWYRQDPGQGLRLIYYSQIVNDFQKGDIAEGYSVSREKKESFPLTVTSAQKNPTAFYLCASRRTRSGNTIYFGEGSWLTVV.

CDR3 coding DNA: TGTGCCAGCACCGGACAGGGAAGGAATTCACCCCTCCACTTT. It is translated as CASTGQGRNSPLHF. The V gene is TRBV28, the J gene TRBJ1-6, with 8 bases that match TRBD1. Trimming removed 7 bases from V and 7 bases from J; junction bases left unmatched: 6. CDR1 is MDHEN and CDR2 is SYDVKM in the germline V gene. The CDR3 length is 14 residues.

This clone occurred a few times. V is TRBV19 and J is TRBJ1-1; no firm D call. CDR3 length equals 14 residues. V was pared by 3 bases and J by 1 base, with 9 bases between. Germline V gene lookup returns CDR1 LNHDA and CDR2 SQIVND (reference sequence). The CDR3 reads CASSISAENTEAFF. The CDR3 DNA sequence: TGTGCCAGTAGTATCTCTGCTGAGAACACTGAAGCTTTCTTT.

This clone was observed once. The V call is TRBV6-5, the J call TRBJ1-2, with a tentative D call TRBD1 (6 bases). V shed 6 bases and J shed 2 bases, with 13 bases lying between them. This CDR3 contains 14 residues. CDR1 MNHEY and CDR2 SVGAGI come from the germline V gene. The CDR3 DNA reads TGTGCCAGCAGCCCGGGACACAAAAACTATGGCTACACCTTC. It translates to CASSPGHKNYGYTF.

In DNA form, the CDR3 reads TGTGCCAGCAGTTACACTAGCGGGGGGAGAGATACGCAGTATTTT. Translation: CASSYTSGGRDTQYF. The rearrangement joins TRBV6-5 to TRBJ2-3, with 12 bases identical to TRBD2. The germline CDR1 and CDR2 sequences are MNHEY and SVGAGI. The CDR3 sequence is 15 residues long. V shed 2 bases, J shed 5 bases, and the junction held 2 bases outside the gene matches.

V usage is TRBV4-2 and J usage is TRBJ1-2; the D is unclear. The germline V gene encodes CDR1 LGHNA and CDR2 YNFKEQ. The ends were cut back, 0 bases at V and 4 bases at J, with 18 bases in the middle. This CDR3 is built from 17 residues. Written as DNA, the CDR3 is TGTGCCAGCAGCCAAGATAATGGGCAGCCCCTGGGCTATGGCTACACCTTC. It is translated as CASSQDNGQPLGYGYTF.

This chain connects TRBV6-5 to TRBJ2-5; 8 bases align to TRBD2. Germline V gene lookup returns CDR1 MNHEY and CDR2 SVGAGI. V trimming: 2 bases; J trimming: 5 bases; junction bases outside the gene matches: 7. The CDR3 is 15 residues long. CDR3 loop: CASSYARGGRETQYF. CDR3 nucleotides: TGTGCCAGCAGTTACGCACGGGGGGGGAGGGAGACCCAGTACTTC.

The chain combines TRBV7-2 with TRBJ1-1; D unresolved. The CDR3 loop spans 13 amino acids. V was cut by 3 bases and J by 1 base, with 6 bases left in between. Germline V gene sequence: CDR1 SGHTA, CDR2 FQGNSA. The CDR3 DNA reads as TGTGCCAGCAGCTTTAGCCAGAACACTGAAGCTTTCTTT. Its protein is CASSFSQNTEAFF.

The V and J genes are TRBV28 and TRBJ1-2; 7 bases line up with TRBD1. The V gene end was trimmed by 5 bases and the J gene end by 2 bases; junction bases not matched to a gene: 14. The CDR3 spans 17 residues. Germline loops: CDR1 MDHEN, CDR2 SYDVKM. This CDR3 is CASSPPDPGQINYGYTF. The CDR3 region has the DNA TGTGCCAGCAGTCCCCCCGATCCGGGACAGATAAACTATGGCTACACCTTC.

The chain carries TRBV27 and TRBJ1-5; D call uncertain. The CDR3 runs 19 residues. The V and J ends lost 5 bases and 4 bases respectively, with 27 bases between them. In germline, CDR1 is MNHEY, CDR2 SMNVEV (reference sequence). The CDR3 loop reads CASSPGRVGRFSGNQPQHF. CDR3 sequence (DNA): TGTGCCAGCAGTCCGGGCCGCGTCGGTCGTTTTTCAGGAAATCAGCCCCAGCATTTT.

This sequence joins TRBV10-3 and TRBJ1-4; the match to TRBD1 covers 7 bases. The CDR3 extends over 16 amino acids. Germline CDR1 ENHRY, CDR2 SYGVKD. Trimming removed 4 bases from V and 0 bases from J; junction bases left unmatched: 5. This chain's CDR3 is CAISGGGQTTNEKLFF. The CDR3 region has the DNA TGTGCCATCAGTGGGGGGGGACAGACAACTAATGAAAAACTGTTTTTT.

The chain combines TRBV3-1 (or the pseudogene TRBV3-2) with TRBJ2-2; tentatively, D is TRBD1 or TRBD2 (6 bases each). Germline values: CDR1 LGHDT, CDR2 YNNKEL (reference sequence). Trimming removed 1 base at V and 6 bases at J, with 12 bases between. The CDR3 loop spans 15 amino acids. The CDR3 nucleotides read TGTGCCAGCAGCCAAGGGGGGGCGTCCTCCGGGGAGCTGTTTTTT. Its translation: CASSQGGASSGELFF.

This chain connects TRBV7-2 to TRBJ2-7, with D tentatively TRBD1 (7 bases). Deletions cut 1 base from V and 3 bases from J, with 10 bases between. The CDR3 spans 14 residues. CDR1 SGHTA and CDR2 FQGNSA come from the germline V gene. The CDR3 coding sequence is TGTGCCAGCAGCTTAGGCGGGACAGACTACGAGCAGTACTTC. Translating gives CASSLGGTDYEQYF.

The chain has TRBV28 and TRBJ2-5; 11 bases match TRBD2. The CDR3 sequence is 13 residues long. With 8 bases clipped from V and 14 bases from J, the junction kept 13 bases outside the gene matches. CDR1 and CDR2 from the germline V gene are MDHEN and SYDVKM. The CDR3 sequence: CASGLTSGSSQYF. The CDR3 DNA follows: TGTGCCAGCGGACTTACTAGCGGGAGTTCACAATACTTC.

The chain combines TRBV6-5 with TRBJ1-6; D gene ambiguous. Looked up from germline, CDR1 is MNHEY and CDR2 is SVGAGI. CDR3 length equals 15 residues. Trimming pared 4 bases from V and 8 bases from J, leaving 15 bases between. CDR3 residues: CASSSGPSTHSPLHF. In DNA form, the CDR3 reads TGTGCCAGCAGTTCGGGCCCATCCACCCATTCACCCCTCCACTTT.

CDR3 protein: CASSEYGTGLYEQYF. The CDR3, as DNA: TGTGCCAGCAGTGAATATGGGACAGGATTATACGAGCAGTACTTC. The gene calls are TRBV6-1 and TRBJ2-7; 8 nucleotides match TRBD1. Losses at the gene ends were 2 bases for V and 4 bases for J; bases not matched to a gene: 7. The CDR3 is 15 residues long. Germline V gives CDR1 MNHNS, CDR2 SASEGT.

The CDR3: CASSSRDRGNFGNQPQHF. The CDR3 DNA reads as TGTGCCAGCAGCTCCCGGGACAGGGGGAATTTTGGCAATCAGCCCCAGCATTTT. The rearrangement uses TRBV5-6 and TRBJ1-5, with TRBD1 matching over 11 bases. Trimming at V came to 3 bases and at J to 2 bases, leaving 10 bases not matched to a gene. CDR3 size: 18 residues. CDR1 and CDR2 (germline): SGHDT, YYEEEE.

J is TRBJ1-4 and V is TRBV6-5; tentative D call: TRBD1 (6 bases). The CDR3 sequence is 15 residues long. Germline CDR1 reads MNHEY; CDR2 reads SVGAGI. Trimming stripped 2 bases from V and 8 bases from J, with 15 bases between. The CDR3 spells CASSYRGTTGEKLFF. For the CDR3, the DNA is TGTGCCAGCAGTTACAGGGGGACCACGGGAGAAAAACTGTTTTTT.

The CDR3 region is CASSDLTFGAGELFF. Written as DNA, the CDR3 is TGTGCCAGCAGCGACTTAACCTTCGGGGCCGGGGAGCTGTTTTTT. The chain combines TRBV7-2 with TRBJ2-2; possibly TRBD2 for D (5 bases). Trimming took off 5 bases at V and 6 bases at J, with 16 bases between the two ends. Germline-derived CDR1 and CDR2 are SGHTA and FQGNSA. The CDR3 contains 15 residues. Full variable domain (missing parts from reference TRBV7-2 and TRBJ2-2): GAGVSQSPSNKVTEKGKDVELRCDPISGHTALYWYRQSLGQGLEFLIYFQGNSAPDKSGLPSDRFSAERTGGSVSTLTIQRTQQEDSAVYLCASSDLTFGAGELFFGEGSRLTVL.

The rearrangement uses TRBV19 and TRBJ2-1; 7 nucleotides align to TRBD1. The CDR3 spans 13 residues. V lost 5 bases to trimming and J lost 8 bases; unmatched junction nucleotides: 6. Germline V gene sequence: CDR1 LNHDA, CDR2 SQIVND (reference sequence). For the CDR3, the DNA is TGTGCCAGTAGTGACGAAGGGGGCCATGAGCAGTTCTTC. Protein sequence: CASSDEGGHEQFF.

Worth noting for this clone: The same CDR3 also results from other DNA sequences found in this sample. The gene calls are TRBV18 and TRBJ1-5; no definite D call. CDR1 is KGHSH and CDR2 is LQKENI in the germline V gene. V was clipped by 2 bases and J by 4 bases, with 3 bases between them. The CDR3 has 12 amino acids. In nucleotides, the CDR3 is TGTGCCAGCTCACCAGATAATCAGCCCCAGCATTTT. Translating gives CASSPDNQPQHF.

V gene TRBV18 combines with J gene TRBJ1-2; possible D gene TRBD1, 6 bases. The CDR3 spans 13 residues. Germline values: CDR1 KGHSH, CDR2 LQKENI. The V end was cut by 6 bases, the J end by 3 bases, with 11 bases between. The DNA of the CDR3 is TGTGCCAGCTCGCGCGGGACATACTATGGCTACACCTTC. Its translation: CASSRGTYYGYTF. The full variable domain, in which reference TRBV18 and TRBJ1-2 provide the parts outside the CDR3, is NAGVMQNPRHLVRRRGQEARLRCSPMKGHSHVYWYRQLPEEGLKFMVYLQKENIIDESGMPKERFSAEFPKEGPSILRIQQVVRGDSAAYFCASSRGTYYGYTFGSGTRLTVV.